The rows below give T cell receptor beta chains drawn from one sample of a study of cytomegalovirus exposure and HLA in healthy donors. Profiled with immunoSEQ multiplex PCR; TCRdb holds only in-frame clones, not every one. The table records under 200,000 clones, approximately 78% of them present only once. The sequencing input was PBMCs. The receptor source for this set is a woman aged 18-29 years in good health and CMV-seronegative. The CDR3 runs from the conserved cysteine through the conserved F or W.

TRBV7-9,CASSLAFFSSGPDNEQFF
TRBV20-1,CSAQEGDTQYF
TRBV5-6,CASSFGGAYEQYF
TRBV27,CASSSILAGPDTQYF
TRBV18,CASSPGSGPGELFF
TRBV28,CASSLQEIANGGRQYF
TRBV30,CAWSREGFYNEQFF
TRBV28,CASSSGGGQFQETQYF
TRBV28,CASSSPARDYGYTF
TRBV19,CASVGVQVYGYTF
TRBV27,CASTLATGHPEAFF
TRBV6-1,CASSVGTSGRTYEQYF
TRBV27,CASIVTGGNTEAFF
TRBV5-1,CASSLQPFQETQYF
TRBV27,CASSLFAGGEQYF
TRBV11-2,CASSLRPQGIYEQYF
TRBV2,CASSLDRADQPQHF
TRBV30,CAWSVGTTSAETQYF
TRBV4-3,CASSQDLYGRGNEQFF
TRBV11-2,CASSISGNTHEQYF
TRBV7-9,CSSSFGGQGNGYTF
TRBV6-5,CASRIRRDRDQPQHF
TRBV5-6,CASSRRPGQNEQYF
TRBV10-3,CAISPTGNYGYTF
TRBV27,CASSLSPGQVVYEQYF
TRBV10-3,CAISEDKYEQYF
TRBV12-2,CASRLVCRTSGTNEQFF
TRBV6-5,CASSYSAGGTYNEQFF
TRBV14,CASSQVSGVDEKLFF
TRBV28,CASSSLLAGESYNEQFF
TRBV4-1,CASSQVRGSGTGELFF
TRBV4-3,CASSPEGKTTYEQYF
TRBV5-1,CASSLGAFLEQYF
TRBV25-1,CASSEEGYEQYF
TRBV5-1,CASSPDRVEHEQYF
TRBV10-3,CAIGAGTSGDYEQFF
TRBV28,CASSLGPEIATEAFF
TRBV19,CASSPDGSKIYEQYF